A single sample gave rise to the 4 T cell receptor beta chains below, sequenced in a study of OX40 agonist ivuxolimab in advanced cancers. Repertoires were generated with immunoSEQ multiplex PCR, while TCRdb's copy carries only in-frame clones and drops some. Of 12,000 to 15,000 clones detected, 77% appear once; the ten largest clones hold about 31%. Sample: CD4+ or CD8+ T cells sorted from blood, taken in a trial of the OX40 agonist ivuxolimab. Receptors were obtained from an adult with an advanced solid tumor such as melanoma, head and neck, liver or kidney cancer.

V gene TRBV25-1 combines with J gene TRBJ1-4; TRBD1 agrees at 7 bases. The length of the CDR3 is 14 residues. Germline CDR1 MGHDK, CDR2 SYGVNS. V gave up 3 bases and J gave up 7 bases; unmatched junction bases: 5. The CDR3 nucleotides read TGTGCCAGCAGTGACTCAGGGGGAATTGAAAAACTGTTTTTT. It codes for CASSDSGGIEKLFF.

In its sample, this clone was seen once. The chain combines TRBV5-1 with TRBJ2-7; 7 nucleotides line up with TRBD2. The CDR3 runs to 15 residues. Trimming took 0 bases from V and 3 from J; bases not matched to a gene: 6. The germline V gene has CDR1 SGHRS and CDR2 YFSETQ. The CDR3 loop reads CASSLAHGLGYEQYF. CDR3 coding DNA: TGCGCCAGCAGCTTGGCCCACGGACTAGGCTACGAGCAGTACTTC.

The chain joins TRBV7-2 to TRBJ2-3; TRBD2 matches at 9 bases. The germline V gene encodes CDR1 SGHTA and CDR2 FQGNSA. This CDR3 has 15 amino acids. J gave up 4 bases and V 3 bases, and 5 bases lay outside the gene matches. The CDR3 DNA reads TGTGCCAGCAGCTTGGGCGGGAGGGGGGCAGATACGCAGTATTTT. Protein product: CASSLGGRGADTQYF.

This rearrangement joins TRBV5-5 to TRBJ1-4; perhaps TRBD1 as D (6 bases). This CDR3 has 15 residues. V lost 3 bases to trimming and J lost 5 bases, with 14 bases between them. CDR1 SGHKS and CDR2 YYEKEE come from the germline V gene (reference sequence). CDR3 nucleotide sequence: TGTGCCAGCAGCTCGTTATTGGACAGCAATGAAAAACTGTTTTTT. It specifies CASSSLLDSNEKLFF.